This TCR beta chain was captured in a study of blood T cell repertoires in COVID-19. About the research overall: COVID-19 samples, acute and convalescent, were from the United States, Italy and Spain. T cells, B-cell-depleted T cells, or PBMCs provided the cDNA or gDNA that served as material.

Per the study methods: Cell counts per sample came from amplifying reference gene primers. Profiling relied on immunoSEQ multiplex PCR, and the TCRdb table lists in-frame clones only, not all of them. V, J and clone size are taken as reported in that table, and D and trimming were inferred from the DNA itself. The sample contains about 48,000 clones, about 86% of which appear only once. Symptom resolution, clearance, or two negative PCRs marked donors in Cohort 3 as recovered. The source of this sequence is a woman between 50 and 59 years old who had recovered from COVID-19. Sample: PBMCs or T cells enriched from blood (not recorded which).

CDR3 nucleotides: TGTGCCAGCAGTGAACAGGAAAGGGAGACCCAGTACTTC. It yields the protein CASSEQERETQYF. The genes are TRBV2 and TRBJ2-5; D is unresolved. Germline V gene sequence: CDR1 SNHLY, CDR2 FYNNEI. The germline V and J ends were trimmed by 2 bases and 5 bases, with 9 bases remaining between them. There are 13 residues in the CDR3.